These T cell receptor beta chains were read from a single sample in a study of immune characteristics of hereditary and idiopathic chronic pancreatitis. The method was immunoSEQ multiplex PCR; TCRdb's version includes in-frame clones alone and lacks a portion of them. The sample has about 6,000 clones; 73% are singletons. Material: pancreas tissue with hereditary chronic pancreatitis. All receptors derive from a human donor with chronic pancreatitis. CDR3s include the opening cysteine and the closing phenylalanine or tryptophan. A D gene is named only where the DNA matches it firmly. Not all rows give a size; the values are once, few, many and, for expanded clones, a class.

>TRBJ2-5|TRBV6-2/TRBV6-3|.|TRBD2
CASTPTSGGAETQYF
TGTGCCAGCACCCCTACTAGCGGGGGGGCAGAGACCCAGTACTTC
>TRBJ2-1|TRBV19|few|.
CASSIPGRAYNEQFF
TGTGCCAGTAGTATCCCGGGGCGAGCTTACAATGAGCAGTTCTTC
>TRBJ1-2|TRBV5-1|.|.
CASSSLTADYGYTF
TGCGCCAGCAGCTCGTTGACGGCTGACTATGGCTACACCTTC
>TRBJ2-5|TRBV19|.|.
CASSIGGGAETQYF
TGTGCCAGTAGTATAGGCGGTGGGGCGGAGACCCAGTACTTC
>TRBJ2-2|TRBV27|few|TRBD1
CASRAQGAGTGELFF
TGTGCCAGCCGAGCGCAGGGGGCCGGCACCGGGGAGCTGTTTTTT
>TRBJ2-5|TRBV7-9|.|.
CASSSMERRETQYF
TGTGCCAGCAGCTCGATGGAGAGACGGGAGACCCAGTACTTC
>TRBJ2-3|TRBV6-5|.|TRBD2
CASTTSGSDTQYF
TGTGCCAGCACGACTAGCGGGTCTGATACGCAGTATTTT
>TRBJ2-1|TRBV6-1|.|TRBD2
CAGELAGGPYNEQFF
TGTGCCGGTGAACTAGCGGGGGGGCCGTACAATGAGCAGTTCTTC
>TRBJ1-1|TRBV7-8|few|TRBD1
CASSLGTANTEAFF
TGTGCCAGCAGCTTGGGGACAGCTAACACTGAAGCTTTCTTT
>TRBJ2-3|TRBV4-1|.|TRBD2
CASSQTGTSRFGDTQYF
TGCGCCAGCAGCCAAACCGGGACTAGCAGATTCGGGGATACGCAGTATTTT
>TRBJ1-2|TRBV7-2|.|.
CASSLGQGRNYGYTF
TGTGCCAGCAGCTTAGGCCAGGGCCGTAACTATGGCTACACCTTC
>TRBJ2-1|TRBV6-5|once|.
CASSRPGWGHEQFF
TGTGCCAGCAGCCGACCGGGCTGGGGTCATGAGCAGTTCTTC
>TRBJ2-2|TRBV24-1|.|.
CATSDLRDTGELFF
TGTGCCACCAGTGATCTCAGAGACACCGGGGAGCTGTTTTTT
>TRBJ1-2|TRBV18|.|.
CASSPDTVGYTF
TGTGCCAGCTCACCGGATACAGTTGGCTACACCTTC
>TRBJ2-7|TRBV6-1|once|.
CASSEWAGYEQYF
TGTGCCAGCAGTGAATGGGCAGGCTACGAGCAGTACTTC
>TRBJ1-1|TRBV2|.|TRBD1
CASREGNTPTGGDTEAFF
TGTGCCAGCAGGGAGGGAAACACCCCAACAGGGGGTGACACTGAAGCTTTCTTT
>TRBJ1-2|TRBV7-2|few|TRBD1
CASSLNLGQGYGYTF
TGTGCCAGCAGCTTAAATCTGGGACAGGGCTATGGCTACACCTTC
>TRBJ2-3|TRBV6-1|medium-sized|TRBD2
CASSEIYSASGGTDTQYF
TGTGCCAGCAGTGAAATCTATAGTGCTAGCGGGGGCACAGATACGCAGTATTTT
>TRBJ2-5|TRBV5-1|.|TRBD2
CASSRTREETQYF
TGCGCCAGCAGCAGGACTAGGGAAGAGACCCAGTACTTC
>TRBJ1-2|TRBV2|.|.
CARYTRDAFYGYTF
TGTGCCAGATACACACGGGACGCTTTCTATGGCTACACCTTC
>TRBJ2-7|TRBV20-1|.|.
CSARQYEQYF
TGCAGTGCTAGGCAGTACGAGCAGTACTTC
>TRBJ2-5|TRBV24-1|.|TRBD2
CATGGTSGGALETQYF
TGTGCCACCGGAGGCACTAGCGGGGGGGCTTTAGAGACCCAGTACTTC
>TRBJ2-5|TRBV6-5|once|TRBD2
CASTLTSGGPETQYF
TGTGCCAGCACTCTGACTAGCGGGGGGCCAGAGACCCAGTACTTC
>TRBJ1-2|TRBV6-5|.|TRBD1
CASSRDRDYGYTF
TGTGCCAGCAGCCGGGACAGGGACTATGGCTACACCTTC
>TRBJ2-1|TRBV19|few|.
CASNPAVTYNEQFF
TGTGCCAGTAACCCAGCGGTGACCTACAATGAGCAGTTCTTC
>TRBJ2-2|TRBV6-5|.|.
CASTRDLYTGELFF
TGTGCCAGCACCAGGGACCTGTACACCGGGGAGCTGTTTTTT
>TRBJ1-1|TRBV7-9|.|.
CASSDGPQNTEAFF
TGTGCCAGCAGCGACGGGCCCCAGAACACTGAAGCTTTCTTT
>TRBJ2-6|TRBV6-2/TRBV6-3|once|.
CASSYESSGANVLTF
TGTGCCAGCAGTTATGAAAGCTCTGGGGCCAACGTCCTGACTTTC
>TRBJ1-5|TRBV3-1/TRBV3-2|.|TRBD1
CASSLSAGGDADTQHF
TGTGCCAGCAGCCTTTCCGCAGGGGGCGACGCAGATACGCAGCATTTT
>TRBJ2-2|TRBV5-1|.|.
CASSLNTGELFF
TGCGCCAGCAGCTTGAATACGGGGGAGCTGTTTTTT
>TRBJ2-3|TRBV27|.|TRBD2
CASIKSAGLAGLRDTQYF
TGTGCCAGCATTAAGTCCGCGGGACTAGCGGGGCTTAGGGATACGCAGTATTTT
>TRBJ2-5|TRBV3-1/TRBV3-2|.|.
CASSQVGDQETQYF
TGTGCCAGCAGCCAAGTGGGGGACCAAGAGACCCAGTACTTC
>TRBJ2-5|TRBV9|few|TRBD2
CASSSQTSGGAETQYF
TGTGCCAGCAGCTCCCAGACTAGCGGGGGGGCAGAGACCCAGTACTTC
>TRBJ2-2|TRBV19|.|.
CASSVPGAATGELFF
TGTGCCAGTAGTGTGCCAGGGGCGGCCACCGGGGAGCTGTTTTTT
>TRBJ2-1|TRBV5-1|.|TRBD1
CASSLTGDNEQFF
TGCGCCAGCAGCCTGACAGGGGACAATGAGCAGTTCTTC
>TRBJ1-2|TRBV3-1/TRBV3-2|few|.
CASSHGGGYTF
TGTGCCAGCAGCCATGGCGGAGGCTACACCTTC
>TRBJ1-5|TRBV7-9|.|.
CASSLDGQPQHF
TGTGCCAGCAGCTTAGATGGTCAGCCCCAGCATTTT
>TRBJ2-3|TRBV28|.|.
CASKGWTKPPYTQYF
TGTGCCAGCAAGGGATGGACCAAACCCCCCTATACGCAGTATTTT
>TRBJ2-7|TRBV5-1|few|.
CASTVHYEQYF
TGCGCCAGCACCGTACACTACGAGCAGTACTTC
>TRBJ2-1|TRBV6-5|.|TRBD2
CASSYSGVSSYNEQFF
TGTGCCAGCAGTTATAGCGGGGTAAGCTCCTACAATGAGCAGTTCTTC
>TRBJ1-1|TRBV13|.|.
CASSLALGPRRAEAFF
TGTGCCAGCAGCTTAGCCCTTGGGCCCCGAAGGGCTGAAGCTTTCTTT
>TRBJ1-2|TRBV6-5|.|.
CASSYSSSRGYTF
TGTGCCAGCAGTTACTCCTCCAGCCGCGGCTACACCTTC
>TRBJ1-6|TRBV7-2|.|.
CASSLITSGPPLHF
TGTGCCAGCAGCTTAATCACGTCCGGACCACCCCTCCACTTT
>TRBJ2-7|TRBV6-5|.|.
CASSYDRNHEQYF
TGTGCCAGCAGTTACGATAGGAACCACGAGCAGTACTTC